This T cell receptor (beta chain) was recovered during a study of a mutant IDH1 vaccine in newly diagnosed glioma. Study in general: Onset of vaccination occurred 4-6 weeks following radiotherapy alone, or with temozolomide cycles. General study findings and limits: Most patients, roughly 92%, showed vaccine-induced immune responses.

Concerning this clone: Its cognate antigen is unknown.

The table came from immunoSEQ multiplex PCR; TCRdb's copy has only in-frame clones and leaves some out. The repertoire holds tens of thousands of clones, with 80% to 85% as singletons. Time point reported: week 11, during vaccination. Topical imiquimod accompanied each vaccine dose, which consisted of 300 ug of mutant IDH1 20-mer peptide. Astrocytomas found in donors were new, WHO grade 3 or 4, IDH1-mutant and ATRX-lost. Germline values: CDR1 SGHTA, CDR2 FQGNSA. With 5 bases removed from V and 2 bases from J, the gap between germline ends came to 6 bases. CDR3 length: 13 amino acids. The chain joins TRBV7-2 to TRBJ2-2; D is unclear. The sequence came from a man aged 35-49 years with glioma. The sequencing used PBMCs, collected from a glioma patient whose treatment included an IDH1 peptide vaccine. The CDR3 reads CASSTSNTGELFF. The CDR3, as DNA: TGTGCCAGCAGCACATCCAACACCGGGGAGCTGTTTTTT.